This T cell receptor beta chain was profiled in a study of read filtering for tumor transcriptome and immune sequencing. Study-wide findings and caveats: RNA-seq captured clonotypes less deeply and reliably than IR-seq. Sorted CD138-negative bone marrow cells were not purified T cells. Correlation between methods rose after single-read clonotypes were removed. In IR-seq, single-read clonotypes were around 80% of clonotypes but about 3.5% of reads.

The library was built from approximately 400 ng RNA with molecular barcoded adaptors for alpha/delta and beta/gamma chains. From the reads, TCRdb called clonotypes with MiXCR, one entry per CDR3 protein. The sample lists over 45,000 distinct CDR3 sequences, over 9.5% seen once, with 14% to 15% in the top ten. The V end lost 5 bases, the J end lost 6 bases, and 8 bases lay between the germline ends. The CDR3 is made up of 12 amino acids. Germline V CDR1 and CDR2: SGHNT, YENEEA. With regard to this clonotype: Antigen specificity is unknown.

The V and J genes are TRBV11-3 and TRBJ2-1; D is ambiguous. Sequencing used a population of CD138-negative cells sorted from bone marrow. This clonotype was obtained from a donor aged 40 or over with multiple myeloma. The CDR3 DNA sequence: TGTGCCAGCAGCCTGCGAACCAATGAGCAGTTCTTC. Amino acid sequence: CASSLRTNEQFF.